These 26 T cell receptor beta chains share one sample of origin, sequenced in a study of T cells in pancreatic ductal adenocarcinoma (TCRdb year 2017). Library preparation employed the immunoSEQ multiplex PCR assay. TCRdb limited this immuneACCESS table to in-frame rearrangements with V and J called. A share of clones is missing; checked studies link under half to unresolved V genes, and the rest is unexplained. The table for this sample lists over 90,000 clones; more than 90% of them were counted only once. Clones ranked in the top ten supply roughly 3.1% of the sample. The selected pancreatic ductal adenocarcinoma patients had received surgery without neoadjuvant therapy. The sequenced sample consisted of PBMCs. Receptors were obtained from a human donor with pancreatic ductal adenocarcinoma.

CDR3 sequence (DNA): TGTGCCAGCAGCGCCGGGGGAGATACGCAGTATTTT. It is translated as CASSAGGDTQYF. The J gene is TRBJ2-3, the V gene TRBV5-8; a possible D gene is TRBD2 (6 bases). Trimming shortened V by 4 bases and J by 5 bases, and 8 bases separated the two germline ends. This CDR3 comprises 12 residues. CDR1 is SGHTS and CDR2 is YDEGEE in the germline V gene.

The chain uses TRBV4-2 and TRBJ2-7, with 8 bases identical to TRBD2. After removal of 3 bases from V and 4 bases from J, the junction contained 8 bases not matched to a gene. Germline V CDR1 and CDR2: LGHNA, YNFKEQ. The CDR3 extends over 15 amino acids. The CDR3 DNA follows: TGTGCCAGCAGCCAGGACGGGACTAGTCTGTACGAGCAGTACTTC. Translation: CASSQDGTSLYEQYF.

The CDR3: CAWSVEGVGKLFF. The CDR3 coding sequence is TGTGCCTGGAGTGTCGAGGGGGTGGGAAAACTGTTTTTT. This chain connects TRBV30 to TRBJ1-4; maybe TRBD1 (6 bases). Germline V gene data show CDR1 as GTSNPN and CDR2 as SVGIG (reference sequence). Trimming cost V 0 bases and J 10 bases, with 12 bases left between them. This CDR3 comprises 13 residues.

Written as DNA, the CDR3 is TGTGCCAGCAGTGATCCAGGTGAAGCTTTCTTT. Protein sequence: CASSDPGEAFF. The chain couples TRBV2 to TRBJ1-1; D unclear. This CDR3 contains 11 residues. In germline, CDR1 is SNHLY, CDR2 FYNNEI. V lost 3 bases and J lost 7, with 6 bases in between.

This clone was observed once. The gene calls are TRBV19 and TRBJ1-5, with a tentative D call TRBD1 (5 bases). V lost 3 bases and J lost 3, with 18 bases in between. This CDR3 contains 17 residues. From germline, CDR1 is LNHDA and CDR2 SQIVND (reference sequence). The CDR3 here is CASSIGGVEGINQPQHF. The CDR3 nucleotides are TGTGCCAGTAGTATCGGGGGGGTTGAGGGAATCAATCAGCCCCAGCATTTT.

The V and J genes are TRBV5-1 and TRBJ2-7, with 12 bases fitting TRBD2. Germline lookup yields CDR1 SGHRS and CDR2 YFSETQ. J lost 4 bases, V lost 0 bases, and 5 bases had no gene match. The CDR3 extends over 16 amino acids. This chain's CDR3 is CASSLAELAGGYEQYF. The CDR3 nucleotides are TGCGCCAGCAGCTTGGCGGAACTAGCGGGAGGATACGAGCAGTACTTC.

This sequence joins TRBV5-1 and TRBJ2-1, with 7 nucleotides matching TRBD1. The V gene end was trimmed by 4 bases and the J gene end by 2 bases; junction bases not matched to a gene: 3. Germline-derived CDR1 and CDR2 are SGHRS and YFSETQ. The CDR3 has 14 amino acids. CDR3 sequence reads: CASSPGQAYNEQFF. DNA for the CDR3: TGCGCCAGCAGCCCTGGACAGGCCTACAATGAGCAGTTCTTC.

The chain uses TRBV20-1 and TRBJ2-7; D is possibly TRBD2 (5 bases). V lost 6 bases and J 6 bases, leaving 12 bases between the germline ends. The CDR3 totals 11 residues. Germline lookup yields CDR1 DFQATT and CDR2 SNEGSKA (reference sequence). The CDR3, as DNA: TGCAGTGCCCGGGGTTATGGCGAGCAGTACTTC. Its translation is CSARGYGEQYF.

This rearrangement joins TRBV5-1 to TRBJ2-1, with D unresolved. Germline assignment: CDR1 SGHRS and CDR2 YFSETQ. This CDR3 spans 14 amino acids. Trimming took 0 bases from V and 8 from J, leaving 12 bases between them. In DNA form, the CDR3 reads TGCGCCAGCAGCTTGGGACTGATTAACGATGAGCAGTTCTTC. Residues: CASSLGLINDEQFF.

The chain employs TRBV4-3 and TRBJ2-1; D is uncertain. V was pared by 0 bases and J by 5 bases, with 11 bases between. This CDR3 has 15 amino acids. Germline CDR1 and CDR2: LGHNA and YSLEER. As DNA, the CDR3 is TGCGCCAGCAGCCAAGATCCCCTCGAGAACAATGAGCAGTTCTTC. Encoded protein: CASSQDPLENNEQFF.

The J gene is TRBJ2-2, the V gene TRBV9; D not certain. Looked up from germline, CDR1 is SGDLS and CDR2 is YYNGEE. The CDR3 covers 13 residues. Trimming took off 7 bases at V and 1 base at J, with 8 bases between the two ends. The CDR3 coding sequence is TGTGCCAGCTCTCCGGGGAACACCGGGGAGCTGTTTTTT. Amino acids: CASSPGNTGELFF. Together with reference TRBV9 and TRBJ2-2, the CDR3 gives the full variable domain: DSGVTQTPKHLITATGQRVTLRCSPRSGDLSVYWYQQSLDQGLQFLIQYYNGEERAKGNILERFSAQQFPDLHSELNLSSLELGDSALYFCASSPGNTGELFFGEGSRLTVL.

This chain joins TRBV7-9 and TRBJ2-1; 7 positions agree with TRBD2. This CDR3 spans 15 amino acids. Germline loops: CDR1 SEHNR, CDR2 FQNEAQ (reference sequence). With V trimmed by 5 bases and J by 4 bases, 8 bases remained unmatched. The chain's CDR3 is CASSAPAGVYNEQFF. The CDR3, as DNA: TGTGCCAGCAGCGCCCCGGCGGGAGTTTACAATGAGCAGTTCTTC.

CDR3 coding DNA: TGTGCCAGCAGTGAGCAGCCCGGGACAGGGGGCTCTCCGAGCTCCTACGAGCAGTACTTC. It codes for CASSEQPGTGGSPSSYEQYF. V and J are TRBV6-1 and TRBJ2-7; 12 nucleotides agree with TRBD1. In germline, CDR1 is MNHNS, CDR2 SASEGT. Trimming removed 3 bases from V and 0 bases from J; junction bases left unmatched: 15. The CDR3 runs to 20 residues.

CDR3: CASSQGLAGGIGTDTQYF. CDR3 DNA: TGTGCCAGCAGCCAGGGACTAGCGGGAGGAATAGGCACAGATACGCAGTATTTT. This chain links TRBV5-8 with TRBJ2-3, with 15 bases lining up with TRBD2. V was pared by 4 bases and J by 1 base, with 7 bases of the junction left unmatched. This CDR3 has 18 amino acids. CDR1 and CDR2 from the germline V gene are SGHTS and YDEGEE.

The rearrangement links TRBV29-1 to TRBJ2-1; 7 bases are shared with TRBD2. The CDR3 loop spans 14 amino acids. Germline assignment: CDR1 SQVTM and CDR2 ANQGSEA. V lost 7 bases, J lost 1 base, and 7 bases stayed unmatched. The CDR3 spells CSASGKDSYNEQFF. Here the CDR3 DNA reads TGCAGCGCCAGCGGGAAGGATTCCTACAATGAGCAGTTCTTC.

The chain is built from TRBV5-1 and TRBJ2-3, with TRBD2 matching 9 bases. Germline-derived CDR1 and CDR2 are SGHRS and YFSETQ. The CDR3 consists of 15 residues. J lost 5 bases, V lost 0 bases, and 4 bases had no gene match. The chain's CDR3 is CASSLGAGGGDTQYF. CDR3 DNA: TGCGCCAGCAGCTTGGGAGCGGGAGGAGGAGATACGCAGTATTTT.

J is TRBJ1-1 and V is TRBV5-1; TRBD1 is a possible D gene (5 bases). The V gene's germline CDR1 is SGHRS and CDR2 YFSETQ. V lost 1 base to trimming and J lost 7 bases, with 14 bases between them. This CDR3 has 14 residues. This chain's CDR3 is CASSLKGSNGEAFF. In nucleotides, the CDR3 is TGCGCCAGCAGCTTGAAGGGGTCAAATGGTGAAGCTTTCTTT.

This rearrangement joins TRBV6-5 to TRBJ2-3; 7 bases are a match to TRBD2. The V gene's germline CDR1 is MNHEY and CDR2 SVGAGI. Trimming removed 5 bases from V and 4 bases from J; junction bases left unmatched: 9. This CDR3 is built from 15 residues. The CDR3 bases are TGTGCCAGCAGTACCCCGGGACTATCCCCAGATACGCAGTATTTT. Its translation is CASSTPGLSPDTQYF.

This CDR3 is CASSLASAGGFTEAFF. DNA of the CDR3: TGTGCCAGCAGCTTAGCGAGTGCAGGGGGTTTCACTGAAGCTTTCTTT. This chain links TRBV7-6 with TRBJ1-1; TRBD1 matches 7 bases. The CDR3 is 16 amino acids. Germline V gene sequence: CDR1 SGHVS, CDR2 FNYEAQ. V lost 0 bases, J lost 4 bases, and 8 bases stayed unmatched. The whole variable domain, remainder taken from reference TRBV7-6 and TRBJ1-1, is GAGVSQSPRYKVTKRGQDVALRCDPISGHVSLYWYRQALGQGPEFLTYFNYEAQQDKSGLPNDRFSAERPEGSISTLTIQRTEQRDSAMYRCASSLASAGGFTEAFFGQGTRLTVV.

This clone was observed once. The genes are TRBV28 and TRBJ2-3; 7 bases agree with TRBD1. Germline V gene data show CDR1 as MDHEN and CDR2 as SYDVKM. Trimming removed 4 bases from V and 1 base from J; junction bases left unmatched: 8. The CDR3 contains 16 residues. CDR3 nucleotides: TGTGCCAGCAGTTCCCGGACAGGCGCGGGCACAGATACGCAGTATTTT. Translation gives CASSSRTGAGTDTQYF.

The chain joins TRBV19 to TRBJ2-5; 9 nucleotides align to TRBD1. V lost 5 bases and J lost 5; bases outside the gene matches: 15. Germline lookup yields CDR1 LNHDA and CDR2 SQIVND (reference sequence). The CDR3 spans 17 residues. CDR3 nucleotides: TGTGCCAGTAGTGCCCCGACAGGGGGTATTTATTTGGAGACCCAGTACTTC. This codes for CASSAPTGGIYLETQYF.

CDR3 DNA sequence: TGTGCTAGTGGTTCACTAGAGACCCAGTACTTC. The encoded protein is CASGSLETQYF. The rearrangement uses TRBV12-5 and TRBJ2-5, with D unclear. Germline lookup yields CDR1 LGHNT and CDR2 FRNRAP. There are 11 residues in the CDR3. V lost 4 bases and J 4 bases, leaving 4 bases between the germline ends. Full variable domain (rest looked up from reference TRBV12-5 and TRBJ2-5): DARVTQTPRHKVTEMGQEVTMRCQPILGHNTVFWYRQTMMQGLELLAYFRNRAPLDDSGMPKDRFSAEMPDATLATLKIQPSEPRDSAVYFCASGSLETQYFGPGTRLLVL.

The chain links TRBV28 to TRBJ2-2; D possibly corresponds to TRBD2 (5 bases). Trimming stripped 7 bases from V and 0 bases from J, with 21 bases between. CDR3 length: 18 amino acids. Looked up from germline, CDR1 is MDHEN and CDR2 is SYDVKM. The CDR3 sequence is CASTSPSEGPTNTGELFF. The CDR3 DNA reads as TGTGCCAGCACCTCTCCGAGCGAGGGCCCAACGAACACCGGGGAGCTGTTTTTT.

The chain is built from TRBV5-1 and TRBJ2-2, with D tentatively TRBD1 (6 bases). From germline, CDR1 is SGHRS and CDR2 YFSETQ. The CDR3 runs 17 residues. Trimming removed 7 bases from V and 1 base from J, with 20 bases in between. The CDR3 sequence: CASQGSGPAENTGELFF. In nucleotides, the CDR3 is TGCGCCAGCCAGGGGTCGGGGCCAGCGGAGAACACCGGGGAGCTGTTTTTT. Full variable domain (remainder filled in from reference TRBV5-1 and TRBJ2-2): KAGVTQTPRYLIKTRGQQVTLSCSPISGHRSVSWYQQTPGQGLQFLFEYFSETQRNKGNFPGRFSGRQFSNSRSEMNVSTLELGDSALYLCASQGSGPAENTGELFFGEGSRLTVL.

The chain combines TRBV7-3 with TRBJ1-1; TRBD1 is a possible D gene (6 bases). Trimming took off 5 bases at V and 3 bases at J, with 13 bases between the two ends. The CDR3 has 14 amino acids. The germline V gene encodes CDR1 SGHTA and CDR2 FQGTGA. CDR3 sequence reads: CASSVQGGDTEAFF. DNA of the CDR3: TGTGCCAGCAGCGTACAGGGTGGAGACACTGAAGCTTTCTTT.

The CDR3 here is CASSYRQGGSTGELFF. DNA of the CDR3: TGTGCCAGCAGCTACCGACAGGGGGGGTCAACCGGGGAGCTGTTTTTT. This chain joins TRBV5-8 and TRBJ2-2; 9 bases are a match to TRBD1. Trimming removed 3 bases from V and 5 bases from J; junction bases left unmatched: 8. The V gene's germline CDR1 is SGHTS and CDR2 YDEGEE. The CDR3 extends over 16 amino acids.